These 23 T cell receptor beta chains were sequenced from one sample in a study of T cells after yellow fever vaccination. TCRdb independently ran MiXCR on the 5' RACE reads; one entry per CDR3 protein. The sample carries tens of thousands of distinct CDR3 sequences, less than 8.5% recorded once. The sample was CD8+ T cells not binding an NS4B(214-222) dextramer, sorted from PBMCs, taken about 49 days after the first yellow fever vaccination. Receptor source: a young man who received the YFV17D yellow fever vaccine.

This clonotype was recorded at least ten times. In nucleotides, the CDR3 is TGTGCCAGCAGCCCCGGGACAGGAGACCAAGAGACCCAGTACTTC. Its translation: CASSPGTGDQETQYF. V gene TRBV3-1 combines with J gene TRBJ2-5; 8 positions agree with TRBD1. CDR1 and CDR2 (germline): LGHDT, YNNKEL (reference sequence). The CDR3 contains 15 residues. The trim removed 4 bases at V and 0 bases at J, leaving 4 bases unmatched.

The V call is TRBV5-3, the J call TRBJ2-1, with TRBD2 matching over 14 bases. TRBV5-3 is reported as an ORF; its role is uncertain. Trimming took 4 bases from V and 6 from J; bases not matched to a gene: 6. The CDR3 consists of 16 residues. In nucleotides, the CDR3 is TGTGCCAGAAGCCCTAGGACTAGCGGGGGGCGCAATGAGCAGTTCTTC. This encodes CARSPRTSGGRNEQFF.

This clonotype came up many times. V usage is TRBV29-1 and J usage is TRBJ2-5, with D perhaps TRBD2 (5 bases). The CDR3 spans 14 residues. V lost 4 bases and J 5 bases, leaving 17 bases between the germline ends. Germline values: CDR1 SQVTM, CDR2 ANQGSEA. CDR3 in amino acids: CSVGTLRRRETQYF. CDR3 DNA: TGCAGCGTTGGAACCCTCAGGAGGCGGGAGACCCAGTACTTC.

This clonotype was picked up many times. CDR3 nucleotides: TGCGCCAGCAGCCAAGATCCCCCTAGCGGGGGGGCCGGGGAGCTGTTTTTT. Translated, it gives CASSQDPPSGGAGELFF. V is TRBV4-3 and J is TRBJ2-2; 12 nucleotides match TRBD2. V shed 0 bases and J 6 bases; nucleotides not matched to a gene: 5. Germline V gene sequence: CDR1 LGHNA, CDR2 YSLEER. This CDR3 is built from 17 residues.

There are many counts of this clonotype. This CDR3 is CASSTGQGPYAGNTIYF. The CDR3 bases are TGTGCCAGCAGTACCGGACAGGGCCCGTACGCTGGAAACACCATATATTTT. This sequence joins TRBV12-3 or TRBV12-4 and TRBJ1-3; 8 bases map to TRBD1. This CDR3 has 17 amino acids. With 5 bases clipped from V and 2 bases from J, the junction kept 11 bases outside the gene matches.

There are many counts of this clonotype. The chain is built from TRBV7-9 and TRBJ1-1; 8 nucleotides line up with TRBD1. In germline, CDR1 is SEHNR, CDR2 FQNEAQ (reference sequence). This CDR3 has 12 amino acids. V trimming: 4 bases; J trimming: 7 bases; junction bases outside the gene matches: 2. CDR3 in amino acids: CASSYGQGEAFF. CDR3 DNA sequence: TGTGCCAGCAGCTATGGACAGGGTGAAGCTTTCTTT.

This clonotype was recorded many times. This chain's CDR3 is CASSPGLFEGEAFF. DNA for the CDR3: TGTGCCAGCAGCCCCGGGCTATTCGAGGGTGAAGCTTTCTTT. The chain recombines TRBV14 with TRBJ1-1; no firm D call. The germline V gene has CDR1 SGHDN and CDR2 FVKESK. The CDR3 consists of 14 residues. Between the trimmed V and J ends, which lost 4 bases and 7 bases, there was a span of 16 bases.

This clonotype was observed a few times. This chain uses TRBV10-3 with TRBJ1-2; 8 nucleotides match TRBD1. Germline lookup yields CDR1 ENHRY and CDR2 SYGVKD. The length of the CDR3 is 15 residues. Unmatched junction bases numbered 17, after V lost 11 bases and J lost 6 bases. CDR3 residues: CASEDRQGALNGYTF. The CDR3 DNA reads TGTGCCTCCGAGGACCGGCAGGGGGCTTTAAATGGCTACACCTTC.

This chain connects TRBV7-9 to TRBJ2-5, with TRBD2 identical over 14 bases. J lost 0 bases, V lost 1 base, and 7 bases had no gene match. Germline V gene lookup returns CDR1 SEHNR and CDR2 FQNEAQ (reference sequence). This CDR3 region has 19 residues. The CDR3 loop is CASSLGTWTSGGHQETQYF. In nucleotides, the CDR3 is TGTGCCAGCAGCTTAGGGACGTGGACTAGCGGGGGGCACCAAGAGACCCAGTACTTC.

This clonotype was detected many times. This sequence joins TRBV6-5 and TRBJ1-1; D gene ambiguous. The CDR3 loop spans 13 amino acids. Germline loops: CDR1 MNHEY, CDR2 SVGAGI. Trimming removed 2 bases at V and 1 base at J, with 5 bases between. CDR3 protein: CASSYQENTEAFF. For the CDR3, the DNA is TGTGCCAGCAGTTACCAGGAGAACACTGAAGCTTTCTTT.

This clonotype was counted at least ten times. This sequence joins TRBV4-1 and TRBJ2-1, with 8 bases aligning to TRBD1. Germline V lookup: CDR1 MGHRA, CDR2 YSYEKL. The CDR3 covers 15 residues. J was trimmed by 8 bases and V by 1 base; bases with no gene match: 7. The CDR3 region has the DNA TGCGCCAGCAGCCAAGGCCAGGGGGCTCGGGATGAGCAGTTCTTC. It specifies CASSQGQGARDEQFF.

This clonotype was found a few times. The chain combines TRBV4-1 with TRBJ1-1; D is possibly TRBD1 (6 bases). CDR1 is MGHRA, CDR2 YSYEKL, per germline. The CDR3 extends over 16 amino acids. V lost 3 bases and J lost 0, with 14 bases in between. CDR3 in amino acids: CASSHIGGSMNTEAFF. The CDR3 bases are TGCGCCAGCAGCCACATAGGGGGTTCTATGAACACTGAAGCTTTCTTT.

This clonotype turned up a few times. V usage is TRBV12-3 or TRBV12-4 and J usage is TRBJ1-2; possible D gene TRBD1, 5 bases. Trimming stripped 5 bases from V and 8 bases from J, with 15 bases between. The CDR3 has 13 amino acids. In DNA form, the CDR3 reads TGTGCCAGCAGTCCAGGGAAAACGGGAGGCTACACCTTC. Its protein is CASSPGKTGGYTF.

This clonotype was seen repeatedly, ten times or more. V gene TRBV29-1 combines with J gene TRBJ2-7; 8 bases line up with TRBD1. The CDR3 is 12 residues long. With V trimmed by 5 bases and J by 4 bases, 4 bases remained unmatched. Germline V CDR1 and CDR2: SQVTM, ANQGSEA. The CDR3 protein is CSVPGGGYEQYF. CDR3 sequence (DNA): TGCAGCGTTCCAGGGGGCGGGTACGAGCAGTACTTC.

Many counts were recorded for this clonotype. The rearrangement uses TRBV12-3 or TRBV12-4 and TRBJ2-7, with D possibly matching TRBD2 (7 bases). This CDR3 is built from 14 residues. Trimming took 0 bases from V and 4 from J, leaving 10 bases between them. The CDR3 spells CASSLAGGLYEQYF. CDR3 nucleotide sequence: TGTGCCAGCAGTTTAGCGGGGGGGCTGTACGAGCAGTACTTC.

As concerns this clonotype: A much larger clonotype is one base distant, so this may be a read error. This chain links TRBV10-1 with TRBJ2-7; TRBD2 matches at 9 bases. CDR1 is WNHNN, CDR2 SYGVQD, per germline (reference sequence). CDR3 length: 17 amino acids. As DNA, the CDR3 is TGCGACAGCAAGAAACTTCATCCTAGCGGGGTAAACTACGAGCAGTACGTC. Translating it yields CDSKKLHPSGVNYEQYV.

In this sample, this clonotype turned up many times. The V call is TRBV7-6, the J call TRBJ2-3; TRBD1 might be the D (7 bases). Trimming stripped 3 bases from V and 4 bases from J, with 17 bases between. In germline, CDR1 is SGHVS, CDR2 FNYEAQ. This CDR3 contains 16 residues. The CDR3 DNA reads TGTGCCAGCAGCTTTAGGAGGGGGCAGGGCGCAGATACGCAGTATTTT. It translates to CASSFRRGQGADTQYF. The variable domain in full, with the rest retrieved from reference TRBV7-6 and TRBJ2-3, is GAGVSQSPRYKVTKRGQDVALRCDPISGHVSLYWYRQALGQGPEFLTYFNYEAQQDKSGLPNDRFSAERPEGSISTLTIQRTEQRDSAMYRCASSFRRGQGADTQYFGPGTRLTVL.

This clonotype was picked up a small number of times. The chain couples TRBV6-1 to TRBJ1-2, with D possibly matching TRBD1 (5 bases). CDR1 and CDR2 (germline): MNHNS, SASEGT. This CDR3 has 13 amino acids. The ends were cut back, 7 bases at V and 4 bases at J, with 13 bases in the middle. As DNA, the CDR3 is TGTGCCAGCACCACGGGGGACTCCTATGGCTACACCTTC. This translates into CASTTGDSYGYTF.

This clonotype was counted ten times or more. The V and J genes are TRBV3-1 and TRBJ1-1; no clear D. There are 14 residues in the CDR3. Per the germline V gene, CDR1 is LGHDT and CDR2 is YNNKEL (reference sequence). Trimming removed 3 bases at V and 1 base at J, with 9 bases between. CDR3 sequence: CASSHPAWNTEAFF. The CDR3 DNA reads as TGTGCCAGCAGCCACCCCGCATGGAACACTGAAGCTTTCTTT.

CDR3 sequence (DNA): TGTGCCAGCAGCCGTAACAGGGACTGGCGGGGTCCTTATTCACCCCTCCACTTT. Translation: CASSRNRDWRGPYSPLHF. V usage is TRBV5-5 and J usage is TRBJ1-6; possibly TRBD1 for D (6 bases). Trimming left V 4 bases short and J 8 bases short, with 25 bases between. This CDR3 spans 18 amino acids. The V gene's germline CDR1 is SGHKS and CDR2 YYEKEE (reference sequence).

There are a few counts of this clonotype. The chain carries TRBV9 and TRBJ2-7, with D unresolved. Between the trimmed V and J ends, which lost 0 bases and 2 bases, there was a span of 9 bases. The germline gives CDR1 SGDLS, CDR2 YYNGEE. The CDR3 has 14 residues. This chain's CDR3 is CASSVATGTYEQYF. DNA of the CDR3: TGTGCCAGCAGCGTAGCTACGGGTACCTACGAGCAGTACTTC.

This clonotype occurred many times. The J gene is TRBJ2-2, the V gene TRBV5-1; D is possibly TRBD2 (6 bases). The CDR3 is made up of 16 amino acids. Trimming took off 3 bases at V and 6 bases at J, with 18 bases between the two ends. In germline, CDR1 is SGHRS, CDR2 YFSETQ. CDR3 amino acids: CASSWRGPGAAGELFF. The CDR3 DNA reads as TGCGCCAGCAGCTGGCGAGGGCCGGGAGCGGCCGGGGAGCTGTTTTTT.

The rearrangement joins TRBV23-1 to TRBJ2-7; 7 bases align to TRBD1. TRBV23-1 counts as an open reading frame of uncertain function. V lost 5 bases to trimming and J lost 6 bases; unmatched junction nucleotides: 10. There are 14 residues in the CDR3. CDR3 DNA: TGCGCCAGCAGTGACAGGGCAACACTAGGCGAGCAGTACGTC. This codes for CASSDRATLGEQYV.